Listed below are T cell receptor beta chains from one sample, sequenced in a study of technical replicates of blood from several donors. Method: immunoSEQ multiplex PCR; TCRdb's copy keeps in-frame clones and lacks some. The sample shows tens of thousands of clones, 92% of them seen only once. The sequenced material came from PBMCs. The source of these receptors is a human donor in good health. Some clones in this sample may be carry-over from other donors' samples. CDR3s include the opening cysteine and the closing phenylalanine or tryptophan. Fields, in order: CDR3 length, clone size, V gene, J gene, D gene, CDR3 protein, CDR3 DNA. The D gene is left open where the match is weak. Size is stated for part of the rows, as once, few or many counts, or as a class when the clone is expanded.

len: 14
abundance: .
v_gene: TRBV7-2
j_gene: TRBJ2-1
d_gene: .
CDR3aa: CASSSRSSYNEQFF
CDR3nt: TGTGCCAGCAGCTCACGCAGCTCCTACAATGAGCAGTTCTTC

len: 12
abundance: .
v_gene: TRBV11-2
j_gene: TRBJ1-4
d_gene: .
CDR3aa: CASSLQVGKLFF
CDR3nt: TGTGCCAGCAGCCTACAGGTGGGAAAACTGTTTTTT

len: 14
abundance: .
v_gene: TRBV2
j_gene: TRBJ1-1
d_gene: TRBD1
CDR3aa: CASRERVRGLGAFF
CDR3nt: TGTGCCAGCAGAGAGAGGGTCAGGGGGCTTGGGGCTTTCTTT

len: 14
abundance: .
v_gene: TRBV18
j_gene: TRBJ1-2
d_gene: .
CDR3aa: CASSASGRRYGYTF
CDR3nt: TGTGCCAGCTCAGCCTCAGGGAGGAGGTATGGCTACACCTTC

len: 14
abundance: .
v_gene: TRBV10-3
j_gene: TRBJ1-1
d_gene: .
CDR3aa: CAISQQGVGTEAFF
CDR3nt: TGTGCCATCAGTCAACAGGGCGTCGGCACTGAAGCTTTCTTT

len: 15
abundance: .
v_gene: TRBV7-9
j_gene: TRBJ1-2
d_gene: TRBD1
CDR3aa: CASSLETGGHYGYTF
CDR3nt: TGTGCCAGCAGCTTAGAAACAGGGGGGCACTATGGCTACACCTTC

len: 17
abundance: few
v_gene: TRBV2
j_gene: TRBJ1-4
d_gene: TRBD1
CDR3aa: CASSDDPDREGEEKLFF
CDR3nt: TGTGCCAGCAGTGACGACCCGGACAGGGAAGGAGAAGAAAAACTGTTTTTT

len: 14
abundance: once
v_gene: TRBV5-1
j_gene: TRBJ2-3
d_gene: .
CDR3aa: CASSLTPQGDTQYF
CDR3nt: TGCGCCAGCAGCTTGACCCCCCAGGGTGATACGCAGTATTTT

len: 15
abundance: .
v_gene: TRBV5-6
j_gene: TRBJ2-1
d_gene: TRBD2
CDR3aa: CASSLAALAGREQFF
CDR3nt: TGTGCCAGCAGCTTGGCCGCACTAGCGGGACGAGAGCAGTTCTTC

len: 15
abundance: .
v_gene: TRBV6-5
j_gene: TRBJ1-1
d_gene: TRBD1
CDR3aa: CASSYSGGIKAEAFF
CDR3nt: TGTGCCAGCAGTTACTCAGGGGGCATTAAGGCTGAAGCTTTCTTT

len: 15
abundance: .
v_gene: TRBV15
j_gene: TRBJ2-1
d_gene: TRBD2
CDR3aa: CATSRGSGSYNEQFF
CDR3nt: TGTGCCACCAGCAGAGGAAGCGGGAGTTACAATGAGCAGTTCTTC

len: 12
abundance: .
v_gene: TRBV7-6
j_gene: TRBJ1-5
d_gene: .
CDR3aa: CASSLAGQPQHF
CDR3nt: TGTGCCAGCAGCTTGGCAGGACAGCCCCAGCATTTT

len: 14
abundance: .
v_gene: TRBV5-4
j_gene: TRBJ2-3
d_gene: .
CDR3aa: CASSLVRDTDTQYF
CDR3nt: TGTGCCAGCAGCTTGGTACGGGACACAGATACGCAGTATTTT

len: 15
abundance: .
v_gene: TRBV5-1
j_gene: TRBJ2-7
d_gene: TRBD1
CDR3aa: CASSLGQGAYYEQYF
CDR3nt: TGCGCCAGCAGCTTAGGACAGGGAGCATACTACGAGCAGTACTTC

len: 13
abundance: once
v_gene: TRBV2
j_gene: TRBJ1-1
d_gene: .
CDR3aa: CASSDSPNTEAFF
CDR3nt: TGTGCCAGCAGTGATAGCCCGAACACTGAAGCTTTCTTT

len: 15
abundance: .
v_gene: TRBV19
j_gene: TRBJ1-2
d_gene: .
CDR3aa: CASSPWQGMDYGYTF
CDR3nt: TGTGCCAGTAGCCCATGGCAGGGAATGGACTATGGCTACACCTTC

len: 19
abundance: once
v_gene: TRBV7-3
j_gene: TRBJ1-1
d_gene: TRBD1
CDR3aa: CASSGTSPHGTGENTEAFF
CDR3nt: TGTGCCAGCAGCGGAACTAGCCCTCACGGGACAGGGGAGAACACTGAAGCTTTCTTT

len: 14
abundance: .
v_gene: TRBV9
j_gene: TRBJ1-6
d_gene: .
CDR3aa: CASSPGTYNSPLHF
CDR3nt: TGTGCCAGCAGCCCCGGGACTTATAATTCACCCCTCCACTTT

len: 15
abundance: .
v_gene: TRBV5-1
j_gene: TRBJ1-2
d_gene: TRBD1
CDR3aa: CASSLVADRGGGYTF
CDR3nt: TGCGCCAGCAGCTTGGTAGCGGACAGGGGTGGGGGCTACACCTTC

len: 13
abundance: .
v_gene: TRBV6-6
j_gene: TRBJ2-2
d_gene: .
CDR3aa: CASRWGDTGELFF
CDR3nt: TGTGCCAGCAGGTGGGGGGACACCGGGGAGCTGTTTTTT

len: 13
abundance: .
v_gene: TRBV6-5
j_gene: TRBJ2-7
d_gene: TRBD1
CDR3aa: CASRPGTGNEQYF
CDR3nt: TGTGCCAGCAGGCCCGGGACAGGTAACGAGCAGTACTTC

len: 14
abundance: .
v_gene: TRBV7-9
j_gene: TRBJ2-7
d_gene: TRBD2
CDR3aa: CASSSTSGGYEQYF
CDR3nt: TGTGCCAGCAGCTCTACTAGCGGGGGCTACGAGCAGTACTTC

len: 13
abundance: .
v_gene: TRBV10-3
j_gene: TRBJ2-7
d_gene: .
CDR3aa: CAITSGLDYEQYF
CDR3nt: TGTGCCATCACCAGCGGGTTAGACTACGAGCAGTACTTC

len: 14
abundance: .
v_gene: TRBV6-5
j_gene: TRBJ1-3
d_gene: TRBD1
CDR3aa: CASSRGQTGNTIYF
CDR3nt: TGTGCCAGCAGTAGGGGACAGACTGGAAACACCATATATTTT

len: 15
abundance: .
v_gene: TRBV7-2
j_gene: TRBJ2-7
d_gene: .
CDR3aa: CASSQWFGGTYEQYF
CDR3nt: TGTGCCAGCAGCCAGTGGTTTGGCGGGACCTACGAGCAGTACTTC

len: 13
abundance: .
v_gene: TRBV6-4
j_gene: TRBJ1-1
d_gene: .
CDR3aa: CASSGEVGTEAFF
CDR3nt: TGTGCCAGCAGTGGGGAGGTAGGCACTGAAGCTTTCTTT

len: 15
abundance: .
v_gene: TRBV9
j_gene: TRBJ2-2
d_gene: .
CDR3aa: CASSEIPGGTGELFF
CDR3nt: TGTGCCAGCAGCGAGATCCCCGGGGGCACCGGGGAGCTGTTTTTT

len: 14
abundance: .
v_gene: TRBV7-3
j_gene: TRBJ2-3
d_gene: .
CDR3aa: CASSLVGSTDTQYF
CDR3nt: TGTGCCAGCAGCTTAGTTGGCAGCACAGATACGCAGTATTTT

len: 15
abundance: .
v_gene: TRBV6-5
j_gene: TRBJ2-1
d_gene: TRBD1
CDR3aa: CASSLGQGSYNEQFF
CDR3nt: TGTGCCAGCAGTTTAGGACAGGGGTCCTACAATGAGCAGTTCTTC

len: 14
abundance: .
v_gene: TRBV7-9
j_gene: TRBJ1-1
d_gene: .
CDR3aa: CASSLQGRNTEAFF
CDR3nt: TGTGCCAGCAGCTTACAGGGAAGGAACACTGAAGCTTTCTTT

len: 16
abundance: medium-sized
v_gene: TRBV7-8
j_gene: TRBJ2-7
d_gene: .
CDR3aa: CASSLSPRYRTNEQYF
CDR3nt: TGTGCCAGCAGCTTATCCCCCCGCTACCGAACCAACGAGCAGTACTTC

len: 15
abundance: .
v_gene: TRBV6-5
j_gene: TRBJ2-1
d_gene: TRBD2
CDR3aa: CASSYLGTRDNEQFF
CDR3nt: TGTGCCAGCAGTTACCTTGGGACTAGGGACAATGAGCAGTTCTTC

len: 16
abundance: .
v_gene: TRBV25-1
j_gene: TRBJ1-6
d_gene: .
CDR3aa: CASSEARASYNSPLHF
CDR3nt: TGTGCCAGCAGTGAAGCGAGGGCGTCCTATAATTCACCCCTCCACTTT

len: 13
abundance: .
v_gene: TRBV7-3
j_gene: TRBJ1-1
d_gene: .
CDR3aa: CASSVSMNTEAFF
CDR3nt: TGTGCCAGCAGCGTATCTATGAACACTGAAGCTTTCTTT

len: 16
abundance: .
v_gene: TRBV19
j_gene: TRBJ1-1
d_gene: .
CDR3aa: CASNTRTGIGGTEAFF
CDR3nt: TGTGCCAGTAACACGAGGACCGGGATCGGGGGGACTGAAGCTTTCTTT

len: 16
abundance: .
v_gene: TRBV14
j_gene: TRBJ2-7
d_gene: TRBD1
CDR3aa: CASSPPWTGSSYEQYF
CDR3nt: TGTGCCAGCAGCCCCCCCTGGACAGGCAGCTCCTACGAGCAGTACTTC

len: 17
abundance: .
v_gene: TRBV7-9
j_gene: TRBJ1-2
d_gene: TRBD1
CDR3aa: CASSATGQGRANYGYTF
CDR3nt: TGTGCCAGCAGCGCAACGGGACAGGGGAGAGCTAACTATGGCTACACCTTC

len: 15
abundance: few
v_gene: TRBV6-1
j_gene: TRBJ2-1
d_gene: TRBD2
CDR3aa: CASTEAGGSYNEQFF
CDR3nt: TGTGCCAGCACTGAAGCGGGAGGGTCCTACAATGAGCAGTTCTTC

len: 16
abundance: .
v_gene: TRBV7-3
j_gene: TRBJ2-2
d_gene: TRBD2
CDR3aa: CASSLFAGDDTGELFF
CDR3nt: TGTGCCAGCAGCTTATTTGCGGGGGACGACACCGGGGAGCTGTTTTTT

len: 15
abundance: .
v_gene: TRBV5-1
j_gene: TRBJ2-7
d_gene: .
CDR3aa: CASSWISGGGYEQYF
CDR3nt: TGCGCCAGCAGCTGGATTTCGGGGGGCGGCTACGAGCAGTACTTC

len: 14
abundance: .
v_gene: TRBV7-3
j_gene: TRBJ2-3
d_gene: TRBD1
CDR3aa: CATRQGAATDTQYF
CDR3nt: TGTGCCACCAGACAGGGGGCGGCAACAGATACGCAGTATTTT

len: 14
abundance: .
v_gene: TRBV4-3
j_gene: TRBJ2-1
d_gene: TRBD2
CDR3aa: CASSQGLAANEQFF
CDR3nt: TGCGCCAGCAGCCAGGGACTAGCGGCCAATGAGCAGTTCTTC

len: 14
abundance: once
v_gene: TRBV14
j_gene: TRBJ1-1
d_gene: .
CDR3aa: CASSQLGGNTEAFF
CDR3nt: TGTGCCAGCAGCCAACTGGGGGGGAACACTGAAGCTTTCTTT

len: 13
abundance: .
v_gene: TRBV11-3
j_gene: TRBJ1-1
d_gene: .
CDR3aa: CASSPSENTEAFF
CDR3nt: TGTGCCAGCAGCCCCTCAGAGAACACTGAAGCTTTCTTT

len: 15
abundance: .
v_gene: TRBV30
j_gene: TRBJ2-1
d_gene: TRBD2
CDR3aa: CAWSRGGRGYNEQFF
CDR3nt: TGTGCCTGGAGTCGGGGAGGGAGGGGCTACAATGAGCAGTTCTTC

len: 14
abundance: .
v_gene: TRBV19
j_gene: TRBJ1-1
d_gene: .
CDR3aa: CASSIGRGGTEAFF
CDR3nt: TGTGCCAGTAGTATAGGACGGGGAGGGACTGAAGCTTTCTTT

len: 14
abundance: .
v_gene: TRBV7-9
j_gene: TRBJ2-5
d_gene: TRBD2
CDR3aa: CASSPTGGGETQYF
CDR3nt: TGTGCCAGCAGCCCCACGGGGGGTGGGGAGACCCAGTACTTC

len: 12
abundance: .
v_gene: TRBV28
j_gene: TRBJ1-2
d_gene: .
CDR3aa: CASSLTGNGYTF
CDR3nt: TGTGCCAGCAGTTTGACAGGCAATGGCTACACCTTC

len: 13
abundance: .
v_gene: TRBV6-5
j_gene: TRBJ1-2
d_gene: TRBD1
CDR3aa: CASSKGQGLGYTF
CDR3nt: TGTGCCAGCAGTAAAGGACAGGGGCTTGGCTACACCTTC

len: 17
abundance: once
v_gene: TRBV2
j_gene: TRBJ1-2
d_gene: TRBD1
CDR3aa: CASRDGTGKTKLYGYTF
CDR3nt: TGTGCCAGCAGAGACGGGACAGGGAAGACTAAACTATATGGCTACACCTTC